The 4 T cell receptor beta chains presented below share a single source sample, sequenced in a study of blood T cell repertoires in COVID-19. This table comes from immunoSEQ multiplex PCR, and its TCRdb copy is limited to in-frame clones, with some not included. Seen here are under 200,000 clones, roughly 84% observed once, and the top ten hold around 4.9%. Specimen: peripheral blood. Source of these receptors: a woman older than 75 with acute or convalescent COVID-19.

This clone was counted only a few times. The chain employs TRBV19 and TRBJ1-2; possibly TRBD1 for D (5 bases). Germline V gene sequence: CDR1 LNHDA, CDR2 SQIVND (reference sequence). V was cut by 10 bases and J by 4 bases, with 16 bases left in between. The CDR3 is made up of 13 amino acids. The CDR3 region is CATSWGGSYGYTF. CDR3 coding DNA: TGTGCCACCTCTTGGGGGGGTTCCTATGGCTACACCTTC.

The gene calls are TRBV7-9 and TRBJ1-1, with D possibly TRBD1 on 6 matching bases. The CDR3 is 13 amino acids. V gave up 4 bases and J gave up 5 bases, with 11 bases separating them. Germline V CDR1 and CDR2: SEHNR, FQNEAQ (reference sequence). CDR3 in amino acids: CASSSVGATEAFF. The CDR3 nucleotides are TGTGCCAGCAGCTCAGTGGGGGCGACTGAAGCTTTCTTT.

The V and J genes are TRBV9 and TRBJ1-3, with D unclear. V gave up 5 bases and J gave up 6 bases, with 18 bases separating them. Germline values: CDR1 SGDLS, CDR2 YYNGEE. The CDR3 runs to 15 residues. CDR3 sequence reads: CASSATPAGVNTIYF. For the CDR3, the DNA is TGTGCCAGCAGTGCAACGCCGGCGGGTGTAAACACCATATATTTT.

The rearrangement uses TRBV28 and TRBJ1-5, with TRBD1 identical over 9 bases. The CDR3 is 16 amino acids. V gave up 1 base and J gave up 7 bases; unmatched junction bases: 8. Germline values: CDR1 MDHEN, CDR2 SYDVKM. The DNA for the CDR3 is TGTGCCAGCAGTTTATTAGTCGGGACAGGGCTGCAGCCCCAGCATTTT. It yields the protein CASSLLVGTGLQPQHF.